This section outlines one T cell receptor (beta chain) sequence together with its context. This clonotype occurred many times. The clone's antigen remains unknown. There are no base qualities to consult, and no much larger clone falls within one base. For sorted-subset TCR libraries, about 920,000 sorted CD4+ or CD8+ T cells were used. Peripheral blood was subjected to Ficoll-Hypaque density gradient centrifugation to isolate PBMCs, which were then cryopreserved in liquid nitrogen. The study also sequenced paired sorted CD4+ and CD8+ subsets from healthy controls, HAM/TSP patients and MS patients. These data come from a study of neurological immune-mediated disorders (dated by TCRdb to about 2019). For the study in its entirety: Peripheral blood TCR-beta repertoires from patients with HTLV-I-associated myelopathy (HAM/TSP), patients with multiple sclerosis, and healthy controls were compared in the study using UMI-based sequencing. The approximately 100 TCR-beta libraries included longitudinal samples, technical triplicates and paired sorted CD4+ and CD8+ T-cell subsets alongside PBMC samples. The cohort included about 70 subjects: around 15 with HAM/TSP, around 34 with multiple sclerosis, and 20 or so healthy controls.

To synthesize cDNA, template-switch 5'RACE was performed with a primer carrying a 10-nucleotide random unique molecular identifier so that each TCR transcript was tagged. Over 190 million TCR-beta sequences, covering 15-18 subjects, were produced in each sequencing run. The RNeasy kit was used to extract total RNA. The KAPA Real-time Library Amplification kit was used to amplify TCR-beta VDJ regions with primers for the TCR constant region and the 5'RACE anchor. Sample indexes and Illumina adaptors were added in a first PCR, and a second PCR then increased library yield. The roughly 650 bp TCR product was size-selected on a 2% E-gel SizeSelection system after Ampure bead purification. Before pooling, library quality was checked on a Bioanalyzer, concentration was measured with Qubit, and libraries were quantified with the Kapa Library Quantification kit. An Illumina HiSeq 2500 was used to sequence the libraries paired-end at 2 x 150 bp. To increase sequence diversity, roughly 24-32% phiX was spiked into each library pool. The original pipeline was this. Quality-filtered reads were processed with the UMI-based MiGEC pipeline, which removed over 75% of raw TCR sequences during error correction. VDJ genes were aligned to IMGT germline references, and each clonotype was defined by a unique CDR3 amino acid sequence together with V-J genes. Clonal expansion, Shannon diversity and CDR3 relatedness (CalcPairwiseDistances, ClusterSamples) were evaluated with VDJtools, and phylogenetic trees were built with CLCbio workbench. Clones with at least 8 unique UMIs were defined as expanded, with this threshold being based on coefficient-of-variation modelling across technical triplicates. TCRdb applied fastp at Q25 and MiXCR to the public reads, then kept only in-frame beta chains. Each entry merges the rows of one CDR3 protein and shows their most common DNA and genes. The V and J calls reflect TCRdb's pipeline rather than the authors' work. In this sample the table shows around 41,000 distinct CDR3 sequences, about 14% of which occur a single time. Around 4% of the sample rests with the top ten.

Broad study findings and their caveats: Expanded clones from different subjects shared no identical CDR3 amino acid sequences, which suggests that TCR-beta repertoires were private in all groups. TCR clonal expansion was greatest in HAM/TSP patients and smallest in MS patients, who ranked below even healthy controls.

CDR1 DFQATT and CDR2 SNEGSKA are derived from the germline V gene (reference sequence). The CDR3 contains 14 residues, cysteine and phenylalanine counted. This entry keeps only the CDR3 DNA: 42 bases, framed from base 1. The V end gives up 6 bases and the J end 3 bases, leaving 7 bases in the junction not matched to a gene. The TCR comes from an older woman with HTLV-1-associated myelopathy (HAM/TSP). Sequencing input: CD4+ T cells from blood. The V and J segments used are TRBV20-1 and TRBJ2-1, and 8 bases in between align with TRBD1. The CDR3 amino acid sequence is: CSADGTGHYNEQFF. The base sequence is TGCAGTGCGGACGGGACAGGTCACTACAATGAGCAGTTCTTC.